This TCR beta chain was sequenced during a study of cytomegalovirus exposure and HLA in healthy donors (TCRdb year 2017). Context from the whole study: In an earlier analysis of approximately 640 of the donors, 276 Gb of sequence data and 100 million or so unique TCR beta sequences from 150 million to 200 million T cells were reported. Both class I and class II loci were covered by HLA typing, at four-digit resolution. The study used immunosequencing to profile the T cell repertoires of 666 subjects and linked those repertoires to cytomegalovirus serostatus. In a later analysis, previously published TCR beta repertoires from 666 donors were re-analyzed and high-resolution HLA genotyping was added so that TCR occurrence patterns could be studied. The study aimed to test whether signatures of past pathogen exposure could be identified by cataloging public T cell receptors. Because of strong linkage in the cohort, roughly five DR-DQ haplotypes were treated as single units for association and clustering. On average, 235,054 unique TCR beta nucleotide sequences were sequenced per donor among a few hundred genotyped donors of the cohort, with 15% to 20% of those sequences being non-productive. Rather than drawing on any new phenotypic data, the later analysis identified candidate immune exposures from TCR beta sequences and the way those sequences occurred across donors. Donor age, sex, ethnicity and CMV serostatus were compiled alongside the repertoire data. High-throughput TCR immunosequencing, statistical association of individual TCRs with disease status, and machine learning were combined to predict cytomegalovirus infection status. Approximately 330 gigabases of sequencing data and around 85 million unique TCR sequences made up an early release that covered around 640 HLA-typed donors. Typing coverage differed by locus: A, B, C, DRB1 and DQB1 were typed in about 620-640 donors, DQA1 in 500 to 550, DPA1 in some 600, and DPB1 in approximately 450. A later genetic analysis took genome-wide SNP genotypes for about 65% of the 666 donors and used that subset as a discovery cohort. In an earlier analysis of a few hundred of the donors, high-throughput TCR beta sequencing was used to judge whether each TCR beta V gene segment behaved as functional or pseudogenic. The genetic ancestry cluster associated with self-reported Caucasian donors included roughly four fifths of the 300 to 400 genotyped donors. All discovery cohort repertoires had been generated on a single sequencing platform. A separate validation cohort of roughly 130 different subjects was used in addition to the approximately 670-subject first cohort. Study-wide findings and limitations: Across donors, most TCR sequences were observed very rarely, whereas some public TCRs were present in many individuals. Strong co-occurrence of HLA alleles, especially DR and DQ, made assigning TCR associations to individual alleles difficult. In both the original and validation cohorts, the classifier was reported to diagnose cytomegalovirus status with high specificity and sensitivity. CMV serostatus was the only immune exposure information available for the cohort. In a later analysis, the rate of TCR association differed among HLA loci, with DRB1 alleles having the most associated TCRs and HLA-C alleles having the fewest. In this cohort, only TCR beta chains were sequenced, and detectable features were limited by the absence of alpha or paired-chain data. Sequencing depth was assumed to be roughly uniform across donors in the presence/absence analyses, though that assumption may not hold. Several of the top co-occurrence clusters appeared to be linked to parvovirus B19, influenza, CMV and Epstein-Barr virus, according to a later analysis. The study listed 164 TCR beta chains as associated with cytomegalovirus. According to the authors, the approach could potentially be generalized to other disease states and immunological phenotypes. Some IMGT-functional V segments, including TRBV6-2 and TRBV6-3, could not be told apart with the 87-base-pair reads, so those segments were excluded. HLA typing was unavailable for some donors at each locus, so association tests used only the typed subset. Compared with equally common non-associated chains, HLA-associated TCR beta chains in a later analysis were more clonally expanded and had lower generation probabilities. Because counts were too low, more than 15 rarely observed V segments, including chromosome 9 orphons, were excluded from the earlier analysis of roughly 580 of the donors. In a later genetic analysis, a missense DCLRE1C variant was associated with V-gene and J-gene trimming of TCR beta chains, and the association was replicated in an independent cohort. In an earlier analysis of about 550 of the donors, most TCR beta V segments were observed in productive rearrangements about 90% or about 30% of the time, broadly matching IMGT annotations. A few of the identified cytomegalovirus-associated TCR beta chains were confirmed in vitro to be specific for cytomegalovirus antigens. A cluster of highly shared sequence variants was judged likely to represent a technical artifact of the sequencing pipeline. According to a later genetic analysis, donors in an Asian-associated ancestry cluster had fewer N-insertions in productive TCRs than the roughly 660-donor mean. According to a later analysis, most CMV-associated TCR beta chains appeared to be HLA-restricted, and the HLA associations seemed to be driven largely by CMV exposure. Linkage disequilibrium might explain the correlated functional status among segregating V segments, but an unknown experimental factor could not be ruled out. A further reported finding was that TCR beta sequences accurately predicted the HLA-A and HLA-B alleles for most subjects in the first cohort. Specific HLA alleles were associated with 15,000 to 20,000 TCR beta sequences at a false discovery rate of 0.05 in a later analysis.

This clone showed up just a few times. The antigen it recognizes is unknown. No clone much larger than this one lies a single base away; base qualities are absent. In total, 666 healthy bone marrow donors made up the cohort. Cohort members were all nominally healthy when sampled, although unrecorded immune exposures were likely present. The donor was CMV seronegative and was included in the group of a few hundred seronegative cohort members. A peripheral blood sample was provided by each donor, and peripheral blood mononuclear cells were used for TCR beta sequencing. The Qiagen DNeasy Blood Extraction Kit was used to extract genomic DNA from the blood cell samples. Here V drops 5 bases and J drops 8 bases, and the junction holds 14 bases not matched to any gene. Its CDR3 holds 15 amino acids, cysteine through phenylalanine. Left in the record is the CDR3 DNA by itself, 45 bases read in frame from the first base. CDR1 and CDR2 (MDHEN, SYDVKM) derive from the germline V gene.

Receptor libraries were prepared by the immunoSEQ multiplex PCR assay. For the multiplex PCR, a mixture combining 60 forward primers for TCR Vbeta segments and 13 reverse primers for TCR Jbeta segments was used. A multiplex PCR assay on genomic DNA amplified the CDR3 region of rearranged TCR beta genes. On the Illumina HiSeq System, the amplified TCR beta libraries were sequenced as 87-base-pair reads. The published analysis was carried out like this. In a later analysis, tens of millions of unique TCR beta chains were counted across the 650 to 700 repertoires, and roughly 11 million of these chains were shared by at least two donors. A nearest-neighbor algorithm error-corrected the raw reads and collapsed the reads into unique sequences, merging closely related sequences to remove PCR and sequencing errors. V, D and J gene segments were assigned by aligning CDR3 sequences to IMGT reference sequences. For a sequence to be retained, at least a six-nucleotide match to both a V gene segment and a J gene segment was required. A rearrangement was called productive if the CDR3 had no stop codons and remained in frame with V and J, and every other rearrangement was called non-productive. CDR3 was defined according to IMGT convention as the region running from the second conserved V-encoded cysteine to the conserved J-encoded phenylalanine. The earlier analysis of roughly 590 of the donors excluded any sequence lacking an unambiguous match to a single V gene segment. An earlier analysis of 587 of the donors classified V segments as functional when productive rearrangements were above 56.7% and as segregating when the standard deviation between donors was above 5%. A statistical classification framework was built for diagnosing cytomegalovirus status from the catalog of TCR beta chain sequences. A later analysis assigned V and J genes by comparing TCR nucleotide sequences with IMGT/GENE-DB human TR gene sequences. Using the TCRdist pipeline, a later analysis assigned CDR3 sequences along with most-parsimonious VDJ recombination scenarios. In a later analysis, each TCR beta chain was defined by its CDR3 amino acid sequence together with its V-gene family, and reads without a unique V-gene family were excluded. In a later analysis, 500 to 700 highly shared, low-generation-probability nucleotide sequences were removed to address suspected cross-contamination and a sequencing artifact. In a later analysis, a clonal expansion index was calculated for each public chain from normalized within-repertoire ranks of inferred template counts. Generation probabilities in a later analysis came from a VDJ recombination model fitted to out-of-frame rearrangements, and those results were checked against IGoR. In a later analysis, TCR-TCR, TCR-HLA and TCR-CMV co-occurrence was scored with hypergeometric tests, and a repertoire-size bias correction was applied to TCR pairs. False discovery rates were estimated in a later analysis by permuting HLA or CMV assignments 20 times. In a later analysis, co-occurring TCRs were grouped using DBSCAN, with TCRdist sequence similarity added in when clustering inside HLA-allele-positive subsets. Repertoires with fewer than 30,000 or more than 120,000 public chains were left out of co-occurrence clustering, as were about 5 repertoires with anomalous nucleotide sharing. TCRdb retrieved this table from immuneACCESS and kept in-frame rearrangements only. Not all clones are present; in checked studies, unresolved V genes account for under half, and no reason is known for the remainder. V, J and clone size derive from that table, while D and trimming were established from the DNA sequence. For this sample the table gives about 130,000 clones, of which about four fifths were detected only once. The ten most abundant clones make up roughly 4% of the sample.

The V and J genes are TRBV28 and TRBJ1-2, and 7 bases in between align with TRBD1. Sequenced material: PBMCs. The receptor comes from a woman aged 40 to 50 in good health and CMV-seronegative. The DNA sequence is TGTGCCAGCAGTCCACCCCTAGGGACAGTCGGCGGCTACACCTTC. Translation gives CASSPPLGTVGGYTF.